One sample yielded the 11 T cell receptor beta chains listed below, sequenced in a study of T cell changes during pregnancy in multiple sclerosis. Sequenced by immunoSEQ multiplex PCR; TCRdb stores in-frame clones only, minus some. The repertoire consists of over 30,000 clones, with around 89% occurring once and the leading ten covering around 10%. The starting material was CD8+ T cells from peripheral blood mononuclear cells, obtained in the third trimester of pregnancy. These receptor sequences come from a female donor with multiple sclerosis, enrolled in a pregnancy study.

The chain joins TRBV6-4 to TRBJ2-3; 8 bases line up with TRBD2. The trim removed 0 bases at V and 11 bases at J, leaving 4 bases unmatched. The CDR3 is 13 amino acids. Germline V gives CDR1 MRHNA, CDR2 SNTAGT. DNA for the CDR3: TGTGCCAGCAGTGACTCGGAGCGGGGGCTGCAGTATTTT. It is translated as CASSDSERGLQYF.

The CDR3 DNA reads TGTGCCACCAGCAGTAATAATCCGGGACTGCAAGAGACCCAGTACTTC. Amino acid sequence: CATSSNNPGLQETQYF. The chain recombines TRBV15 with TRBJ2-5, with D maybe TRBD2 (6 bases). The CDR3 extends over 16 amino acids. V was shortened by 3 bases and J by 2 bases, with 16 bases between the two germline ends. From germline, CDR1 is LNHNV and CDR2 YYDKDF (reference sequence).

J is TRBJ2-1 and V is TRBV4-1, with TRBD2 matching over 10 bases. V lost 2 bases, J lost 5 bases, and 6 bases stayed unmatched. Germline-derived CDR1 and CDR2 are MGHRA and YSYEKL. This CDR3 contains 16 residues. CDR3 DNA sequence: TGCGCCAGCAGCCAAAAAAGCGGGGGGGCCGACAATGAGCAGTTCTTC. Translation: CASSQKSGGADNEQFF.

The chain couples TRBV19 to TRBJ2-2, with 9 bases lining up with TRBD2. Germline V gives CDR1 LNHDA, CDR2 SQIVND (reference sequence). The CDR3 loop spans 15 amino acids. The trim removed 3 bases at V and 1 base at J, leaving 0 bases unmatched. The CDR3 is CASSISGGNTGELFF. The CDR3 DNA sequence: TGTGCCAGTAGTATTAGCGGGGGGAACACCGGGGAGCTGTTTTTT.

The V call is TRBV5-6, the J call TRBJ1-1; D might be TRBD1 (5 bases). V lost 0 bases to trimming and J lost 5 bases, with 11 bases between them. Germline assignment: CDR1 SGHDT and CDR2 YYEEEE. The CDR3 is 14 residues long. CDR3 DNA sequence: TGTGCCAGCAGCTTGGACCCCTCAGGGACTGAAGCTTTCTTT. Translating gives CASSLDPSGTEAFF.

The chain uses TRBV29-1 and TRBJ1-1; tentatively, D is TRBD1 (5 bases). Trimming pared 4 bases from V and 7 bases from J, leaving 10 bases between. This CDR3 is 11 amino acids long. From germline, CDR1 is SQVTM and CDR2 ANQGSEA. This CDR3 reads CSVVRVIEAFF. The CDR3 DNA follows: TGCAGCGTTGTCAGGGTAATTGAAGCTTTCTTT.

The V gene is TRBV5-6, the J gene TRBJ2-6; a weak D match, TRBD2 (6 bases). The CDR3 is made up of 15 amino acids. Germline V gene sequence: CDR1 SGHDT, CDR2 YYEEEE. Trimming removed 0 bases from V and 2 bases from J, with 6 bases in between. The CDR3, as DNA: TGTGCCAGCAGCTTGGGGGGGGCTGGGGCCAACGTCCTGACTTTC. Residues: CASSLGGAGANVLTF. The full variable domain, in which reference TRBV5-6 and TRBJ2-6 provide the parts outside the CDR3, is DAGVTQSPTHLIKTRGQQVTLRCSPKSGHDTVSWYQQALGQGPQFIFQYYEEEERQRGNFPDRFSGHQFPNYSSELNVNALLLGDSALYLCASSLGGAGANVLTFGAGSRLTVL.

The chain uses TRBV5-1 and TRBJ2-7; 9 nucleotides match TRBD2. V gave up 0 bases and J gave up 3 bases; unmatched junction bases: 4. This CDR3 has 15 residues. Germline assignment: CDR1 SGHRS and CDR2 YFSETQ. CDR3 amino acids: CASSLGASGDYEQYF. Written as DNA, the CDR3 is TGCGCCAGCAGCTTGGGTGCTAGCGGGGACTACGAGCAGTACTTC. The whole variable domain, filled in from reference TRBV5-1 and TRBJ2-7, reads KAGVTQTPRYLIKTRGQQVTLSCSPISGHRSVSWYQQTPGQGLQFLFEYFSETQRNKGNFPGRFSGRQFSNSRSEMNVSTLELGDSALYLCASSLGASGDYEQYFGPGTRLTVT.

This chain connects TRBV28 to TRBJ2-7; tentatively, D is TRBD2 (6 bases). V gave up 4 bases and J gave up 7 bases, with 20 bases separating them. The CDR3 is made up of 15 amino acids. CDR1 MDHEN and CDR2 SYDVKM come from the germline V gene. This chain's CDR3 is CASSSGRLGSREQYF. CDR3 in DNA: TGTGCCAGCAGTTCGGGGCGACTAGGGTCTCGGGAGCAGTACTTC.

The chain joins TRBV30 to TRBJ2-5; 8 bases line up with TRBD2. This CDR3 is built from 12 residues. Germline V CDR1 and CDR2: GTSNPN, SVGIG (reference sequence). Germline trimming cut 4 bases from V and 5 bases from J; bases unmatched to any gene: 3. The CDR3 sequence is CAWTRGGETQYF. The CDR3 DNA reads TGTGCCTGGACCCGGGGGGGGGAGACCCAGTACTTC.

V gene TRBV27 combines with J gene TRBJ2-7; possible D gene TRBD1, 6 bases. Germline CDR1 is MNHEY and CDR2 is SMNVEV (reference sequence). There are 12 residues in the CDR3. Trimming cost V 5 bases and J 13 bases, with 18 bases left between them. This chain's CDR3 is CASSPRGHGSYF. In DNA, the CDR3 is TGTGCCAGCAGTCCGAGGGGACACGGTAGCTACTTC.